The 28 T cell receptor beta chains below were found in one sample sequenced in a study of post-analysis software for immune sequencing data. No antigen is known for these receptors. TCR beta libraries were prepared from cDNA with unique molecular identifiers. TCRdb reprocessed the PCR reads via MiXCR and lists one record per CDR3 protein. The data contain roughly 410,000 distinct CDR3 sequences, around a third of them seen just once; the ten biggest clones take up about an eighth. Study findings and constraints: Four or five TRBV segments (TRBV5-6, TRBV5-1 and TRBV20-1 among them) occurred more frequently in patients than in controls.

The sequenced sample was blood. Receptors originate from a girl aged 5-17 years with multiple sclerosis.

The gene calls are TRBV27 and TRBJ2-1; D call uncertain. The CDR3 is made up of 18 amino acids. V was pared by 4 bases and J by 0 bases, with 19 bases between. The germline V gene encodes CDR1 MNHEY and CDR2 SMNVEV (reference sequence). CDR3 nucleotide sequence: TGTGCCAGCAGTTCGCCTGGTTTTTGGCAGAGCTCCTACAATGAGCAGTTCTTC. Protein product: CASSSPGFWQSSYNEQFF.

The chain uses TRBV20-1 and TRBJ2-7, with 8 bases identical to TRBD1. CDR1 is DFQATT, CDR2 SNEGSKA, per germline (reference sequence). The V segment lost 0 bases and the J segment 7 bases; nucleotides outside the gene matches: 8. The length of the CDR3 is 14 residues. The CDR3 DNA reads TGCAGTGCTAGAGATTTGACAGGGGCTTTGGAGCAGTACTTC. This gives the protein CSARDLTGALEQYF.

This chain joins TRBV7-2 and TRBJ1-2, with 11 bases aligning to TRBD1. CDR3 size: 13 residues. The trim removed 4 bases at V and 9 bases at J, leaving 4 bases unmatched. Germline values: CDR1 SGHTA, CDR2 FQGNSA. CDR3 loop: CASSYGQGASYTF. As DNA, the CDR3 is TGTGCCAGCAGCTACGGACAGGGGGCCAGCTACACCTTC. Drawing the rest from reference TRBV7-2 and TRBJ1-2, the complete variable domain is GAGVSQSPSNKVTEKGKDVELRCDPISGHTALYWYRQSLGQGLEFLIYFQGNSAPDKSGLPSDRFSAERTGGSVSTLTIQRTQQEDSAVYLCASSYGQGASYTFGSGTRLTVV.

This clonotype came up many times. The CDR3 loop is CASSLGGLALTDTQYF. As DNA, the CDR3 is TGCGCCAGCAGCCTCGGGGGACTAGCGCTCACAGATACGCAGTATTTT. This chain connects TRBV4-1 to TRBJ2-3; 10 nucleotides match TRBD2. Germline V gives CDR1 MGHRA, CDR2 YSYEKL. This CDR3 region has 16 residues. V shed 4 bases and J 2 bases; nucleotides not matched to a gene: 6.

The gene calls are TRBV20-1 and TRBJ2-7; D is possibly TRBD2 (5 bases). Germline V gene lookup returns CDR1 DFQATT and CDR2 SNEGSKA (reference sequence). CDR3 size: 12 residues. This CDR3 is CSIPDSSYEQYF. In DNA, the CDR3 is TGCAGCATCCCGGACTCCTCCTACGAGCAGTACTTC.

The CDR3 loop reads CASSSPATSAYGYTF. In DNA form, the CDR3 reads TGTGCCAGCAGTTCTCCGGCCACCTCAGCCTATGGCTACACCTTC. This chain links TRBV28 with TRBJ1-2; D call uncertain. The CDR3 spans 15 residues. The V and J ends lost 4 bases and 4 bases respectively, with 16 bases between them. Germline CDR1 reads MDHEN; CDR2 reads SYDVKM.

This sequence joins TRBV25-1 and TRBJ1-2; D might be TRBD1 (6 bases). V was clipped by 1 base and J by 6 bases, with 12 bases between them. Germline V gene lookup returns CDR1 MGHDK and CDR2 SYGVNS. CDR3 size: 14 residues. CDR3 sequence: CASSESGGADGYTF. CDR3 in DNA: TGTGCCAGCAGTGAATCGGGGGGGGCTGATGGCTACACCTTC.

Turning to this clonotype: A much larger clonotype is one base distant, so this may be a read error. The J gene is TRBJ1-2, the V gene TRBV20-1; unclear D gene. CDR1 is DFQATT, CDR2 SNEGSKA, per germline (reference sequence). The CDR3 runs 12 residues. This chain's CDR3 is CSANPQVYGHTF. The CDR3 DNA reads TGCAGTGCCAACCCTCAGGTCTATGGCCACACCTTC.

The rearrangement links TRBV29-1 to TRBJ2-7, with 9 bases that match TRBD2. The J call may be faulty, since TRBJ2-5 better matches the DNA end. Per germline, CDR1 SQVTM and CDR2 ANQGSEA. CDR3 size: 16 residues. The CDR3 DNA sequence: TGCAGCGTTGAAGAAAATGTACACGCGGGGGGGGAGACCCAGTACTTC. Protein sequence: CSVEENVHAGGETQYF.

CDR3 bases: TGTGCCAGCCGGACCGACAGGGGATCCTACGAGCAGTACTTC. Translated: CASRTDRGSYEQYF. The rearrangement uses TRBV6-2 or TRBV6-3 and TRBJ2-7; the match to TRBD1 covers 8 bases. Germline-derived CDR1 and CDR2 are MNHEY and SVGEGT. The V and J ends lost 8 bases and 1 base, in that order; junction bases with no gene match: 7. The CDR3 has 14 amino acids.

Notes on this clonotype: One junction end disagrees with the germline gene, perhaps due to a read error. The chain has TRBV6-5 and TRBJ2-1, with TRBD2 matching 10 bases. The CDR3 spans 15 residues. CDR1 and CDR2 from the germline V gene are MNHEY and SVGAGI. The CDR3 sequence: CASRRTSGAYNEQVF. The CDR3 nucleotides read TGTGCCAGCAGGAGAACTAGCGGGGCATACAATGAGCAGGTCTTC.

This clonotype was observed a few times. DNA of the CDR3: TGCGCCAGCAGCGCAGGCGAACCGGGACAACTGAAATTCTACGAGCAGTACTTC. This translates into CASSAGEPGQLKFYEQYF. The genes are TRBV5-1 and TRBJ2-7; a weak D match, TRBD1 (6 bases). Germline V gene sequence: CDR1 SGHRS, CDR2 YFSETQ. The V gene lost 4 bases and the J gene lost 3 bases, with 26 bases spanning the gap. The CDR3 has 18 amino acids.

This clonotype was recorded a few times. The V and J genes are TRBV5-1 and TRBJ2-3; no clear D gene. Germline CDR1 reads SGHRS; CDR2 reads YFSETQ. V was shortened by 2 bases and J by 1 base, with 11 bases between the two germline ends. CDR3 length equals 15 residues. The CDR3 loop is CASSFGTPGTDTQYF. In DNA form, the CDR3 reads TGCGCCAGCAGCTTCGGCACACCCGGCACAGATACGCAGTATTTT.

The rearrangement joins TRBV20-1 to TRBJ2-1; 10 bases align to TRBD2. The germline gives CDR1 DFQATT, CDR2 SNEGSKA (reference sequence). J was trimmed by 3 bases and V by 4 bases; bases with no gene match: 6. This CDR3 is 15 amino acids long. CDR3 sequence reads: CSATVAGGLYNEQFF. CDR3 nucleotide sequence: TGCAGTGCTACAGTAGCGGGGGGTCTCTACAATGAGCAGTTCTTC.

The CDR3 sequence is CSARDRQEKNGYTF. The CDR3 DNA is TGCAGTGCTAGAGATCGACAGGAAAAGAATGGCTACACCTTC. The chain uses TRBV20-1 and TRBJ1-2, with D perhaps matching TRBD1 (6 bases). CDR1 and CDR2 from the germline V gene are DFQATT and SNEGSKA (reference sequence). V was shortened by 0 bases and J by 6 bases, with 14 bases between the two germline ends. The CDR3 is 14 residues long.

This clonotype has just a few counts. The chain joins TRBV12-3 or TRBV12-4 to TRBJ2-5; the D gene could be TRBD1 or TRBD2 (5 bases each). V shed 3 bases and J shed 5 bases, with 16 bases lying between them. The CDR3 is 15 residues long. CDR3 sequence: CASSFPGLALETQYF. CDR3 nucleotides: TGTGCCAGCAGTTTCCCGGGGCTGGCTTTGGAGACCCAGTACTTC.

The V gene is TRBV6-6, the J gene TRBJ2-7, with 10 positions matching TRBD1. CDR1 is MNHNY, CDR2 SVGAGI, per germline (reference sequence). The CDR3 is 15 residues long. V shed 0 bases and J 5 bases; nucleotides not matched to a gene: 4. CDR3 coding DNA: TGTGCCAGCAGTTACTCGGGACAGGGGACCCACGAGCAGTACTTC. Its protein product is CASSYSGQGTHEQYF.

This clonotype was seen a handful of times. The chain couples TRBV7-2 to TRBJ2-7; TRBD1 matches 9 bases. From germline, CDR1 is SGHTA and CDR2 FQGNSA. The CDR3 totals 16 residues. V shed 1 base and J 0 bases; nucleotides not matched to a gene: 4. CDR3 loop: CASSLGDRALSYEQYF. DNA of the CDR3: TGTGCCAGCAGCTTAGGGGACAGGGCCCTCTCCTACGAGCAGTACTTC.

About this clonotype itself: This may come from a read error, since a much larger clone is one base off. This CDR3 is CASSVAGRHEQFF. The CDR3 nucleotides are TGTGCCAGCAGTGTAGCCGGTCGGCATGAGCAGTTCTTC. The chain carries TRBV25-1 and TRBJ2-1; D is ambiguous. The CDR3 loop spans 13 amino acids. With 4 bases removed from V and 8 bases from J, the gap between germline ends came to 12 bases. CDR1 is MGHDK, CDR2 SYGVNS, per germline.

The table lists this clonotype with a few counts. The chain uses TRBV12-3 or TRBV12-4 and TRBJ2-7; D is unresolved. The CDR3 is 13 amino acids. The V end was cut by 3 bases, the J end by 0 bases, with 6 bases between. CDR3 bases: TGTGCCAGCAGTTTCAGTAACTCCTACGAGCAGTACTTC. Protein sequence: CASSFSNSYEQYF.

This clonotype has just one count. V gene TRBV12-3 or TRBV12-4 combines with J gene TRBJ1-1; TRBD1 might be the D (6 bases). Deletions cut 5 bases from V and 4 bases from J, with 11 bases between. The CDR3 is made up of 13 amino acids. The CDR3 bases are TGTGCCAGCAGTCCGGGGGCGCCCACTGAAGCTTTCTTT. Translation: CASSPGAPTEAFF.

V usage is TRBV18 and J usage is TRBJ1-2; D unclear. The CDR3 contains 14 residues. The germline V gene has CDR1 KGHSH and CDR2 LQKENI. Trimming removed 3 bases from V and 13 bases from J, with 21 bases in between. The CDR3 sequence: CASSPLDRSMYATF. The DNA of the CDR3 is TGTGCCAGCTCACCGTTGGACCGATCTATGTACGCCACCTTC.

This clonotype occurred a few times. The chain has TRBV20-1 and TRBJ1-5; D might be TRBD1 (6 bases). The length of the CDR3 is 13 residues. Looked up from germline, CDR1 is DFQATT and CDR2 is SNEGSKA (reference sequence). The V and J ends lost 5 bases and 3 bases respectively, with 11 bases between them. The CDR3 spells CSADRNDNQPQHF. CDR3 nucleotide sequence: TGCAGTGCTGACAGGAACGACAATCAGCCCCAGCATTTT.

On this clonotype: The junction differs from germline at one of its ends, possibly a read error. The genes are TRBV7-9 and TRBJ1-4, with 7 bases lining up with TRBD1. Germline CDR1 SEHNR, CDR2 FQNEAQ (reference sequence). The CDR3 sequence is 15 residues long. The DNA of the CDR3 is TGTGCCTGCAGCGGACAGGAGGGGGATAATGAAAAACTGTTTTTT. Amino acid sequence: CACSGQEGDNEKLFF.

This sequence joins TRBV7-2 and TRBJ2-4, with unresolved D. V was trimmed by 7 bases and J by 4 bases, leaving 8 bases between them. The CDR3 runs 12 residues. Per the germline V gene, CDR1 is SGHTA and CDR2 is FQGNSA. The CDR3 spells CASIADKNIQYF. The CDR3 bases are TGTGCCAGCATCGCCGATAAAAACATTCAGTACTTC.

As to this clonotype: The junction departs from the called germline gene at one end, perhaps through a read error. CDR3 in DNA: TGTGCCACCAGCGGAGAAGTCGCCGCAACTAATGAAAAACTGTTTTTT. Protein product: CATSGEVAATNEKLFF. The chain uses TRBV15 and TRBJ1-4, with D unresolved. The germline gives CDR1 LNHNV, CDR2 YYDKDF (reference sequence). This CDR3 is 16 amino acids long.

The chain combines TRBV9 with TRBJ2-3; 7 nucleotides agree with TRBD1. V shed 0 bases and J 2 bases; nucleotides not matched to a gene: 12. CDR3 length equals 18 residues. The V gene's germline CDR1 is SGDLS and CDR2 YYNGEE. Written as DNA, the CDR3 is TGTGCCAGCAGCGTAGATTTGACGGACAGGTTTAACACAGATACGCAGTATTTT. This gives the protein CASSVDLTDRFNTDTQYF.

The chain links TRBV4-2 to TRBJ1-1; 7 nucleotides line up with TRBD1. Per the germline V gene, CDR1 is LGHNA and CDR2 is YNFKEQ. Trimming took 0 bases from V and 3 from J; bases not matched to a gene: 10. CDR3 length equals 17 residues. CDR3 nucleotide sequence: TGTGCCAGCAGCCAAGAAGGTGGAAGGGGGCGGGACACTGAAGCTTTCTTT. It translates to CASSQEGGRGRDTEAFF.